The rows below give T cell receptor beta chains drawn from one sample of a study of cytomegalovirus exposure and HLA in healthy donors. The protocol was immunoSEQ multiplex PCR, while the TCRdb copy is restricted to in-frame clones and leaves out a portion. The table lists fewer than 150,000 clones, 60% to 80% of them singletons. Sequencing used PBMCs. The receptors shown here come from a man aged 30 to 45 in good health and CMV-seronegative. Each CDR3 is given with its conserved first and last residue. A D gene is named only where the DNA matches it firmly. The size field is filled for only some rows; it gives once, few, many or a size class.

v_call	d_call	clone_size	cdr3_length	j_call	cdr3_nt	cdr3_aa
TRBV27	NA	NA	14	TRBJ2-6	TGTGCCAGCAGTCAGGGCTCTGGGGCCAACGTCCTGACTTTC	CASSQGSGANVLTF
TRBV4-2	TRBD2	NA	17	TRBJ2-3	TGTGCCAGCAGCCAAGCTAGGCGACTAGCGGGGACGAATACGCAGTATTTT	CASSQARRLAGTNTQYF
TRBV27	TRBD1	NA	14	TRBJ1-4	TGTGCCAGCAGAGGGGGCAGGCGAAATGAAAAACTGTTTTTT	CASRGGRRNEKLFF
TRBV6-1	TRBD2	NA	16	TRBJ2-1	TGTGCCAGCAGTGAACCCAGCGGGAGTTCCTACAATGAGCAGTTCTTC	CASSEPSGSSYNEQFF
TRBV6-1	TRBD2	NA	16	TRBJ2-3	TGTGCCAGCAGTGAGGCAATAGCGGGAGGATCAGATACGCAGTATTTT	CASSEAIAGGSDTQYF
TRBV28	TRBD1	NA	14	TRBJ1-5	TGTGCCAGCAGTTTAGCGACAGGGGAACCGCCCCAGCATTTT	CASSLATGEPPQHF
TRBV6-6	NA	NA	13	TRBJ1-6	TGTGCCAGCAGTTACCCGGGGGATTCACCCCTCCACTTT	CASSYPGDSPLHF
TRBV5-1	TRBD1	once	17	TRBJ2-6	TGCGCCAGCAGTCAGGACAGGGGAGCAACTGGGGCCAACGTCCTGACTTTC	CASSQDRGATGANVLTF
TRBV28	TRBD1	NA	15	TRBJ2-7	TGTGCCAGCAGTTCAATCGGGACAGGAGACTACGAGCAGTACTTC	CASSSIGTGDYEQYF
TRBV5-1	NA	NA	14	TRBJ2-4	TGCGCCAGCCGGCGGGTGCTAGCCAAAAACATTCAGTACTTC	CASRRVLAKNIQYF
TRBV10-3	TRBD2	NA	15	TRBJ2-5	TGTGCCATCAGCCAGACTAGCGGGAGGGGGGAGACCCAGTACTTC	CAISQTSGRGETQYF
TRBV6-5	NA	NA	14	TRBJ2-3	TGTGCCAGCAGTTACCGGGTGCAAACAGATACGCAGTATTTT	CASSYRVQTDTQYF
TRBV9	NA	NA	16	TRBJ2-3	TGTGCCAGCAGCCCCCAAGGACTCCCGTCAACCGATACGCAGTATTTT	CASSPQGLPSTDTQYF
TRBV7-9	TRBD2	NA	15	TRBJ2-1	TGTGCCAGCAGCGAAACTAGCGGGAGCAGGAATGAGCAGTTCTTC	CASSETSGSRNEQFF
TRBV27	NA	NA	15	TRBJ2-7	TGTGCCAGCAGCCGTACCCGGGACATTACCTACGAGCAGTACTTC	CASSRTRDITYEQYF
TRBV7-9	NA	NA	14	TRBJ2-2	TGTGCCAGCAGGCCGACAGCGAACACCGGGGAGCTGTTTTTT	CASRPTANTGELFF
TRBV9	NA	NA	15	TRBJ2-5	TGTGCCAGCAGCGTAGGTCTAGACGACCGAGAGACCCAGTACTTC	CASSVGLDDRETQYF
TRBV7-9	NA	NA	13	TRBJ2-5	TGTGCCAGCAGCTTCGATCCCGGAGAGACCCAGTACTTC	CASSFDPGETQYF
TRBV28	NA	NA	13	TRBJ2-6	TGTGCCAGCACTAGTCCTGGGGCCAACGTCCTGACTTTC	CASTSPGANVLTF
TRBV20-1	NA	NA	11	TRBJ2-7	TGCAGTGCTAGAGTCGGGTACGAGCAGTACTTC	CSARVGYEQYF
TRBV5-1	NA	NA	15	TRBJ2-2	TGCGCCAGCAGCTTCGGGGGATGGGTTACCGGGGAGCTGTTTTTT	CASSFGGWVTGELFF
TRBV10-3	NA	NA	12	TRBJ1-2	TGTGCCATCAGTGAATTAGCATATGGCTACACCTTC	CAISELAYGYTF
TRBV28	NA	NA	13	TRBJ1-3	TGTGCCAGCAGCCCGGACAGTTTGCACACCATATATTTT	CASSPDSLHTIYF
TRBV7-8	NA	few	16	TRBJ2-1	TGTGCCAGCAACGACCGGGGACTCCCGACTTACAATGAGCAGTTCTTC	CASNDRGLPTYNEQFF
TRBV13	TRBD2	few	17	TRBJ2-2	TGTGCCAGCAGCTTAAGGGCTAGCGGGAGAAATACCGGGGAGCTGTTTTTT	CASSLRASGRNTGELFF
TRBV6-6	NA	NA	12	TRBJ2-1	TGTGCCAGCAGTTCTATTAATCGTGAGCAGTTCTTC	CASSSINREQFF
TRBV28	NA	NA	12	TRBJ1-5	TGTGCCAGTTCAGGTTACAATCAGCCCCAGCATTTT	CASSGYNQPQHF
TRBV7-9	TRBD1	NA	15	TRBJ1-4	TGTGCCAGCAGCTCTCCGGGACAGGGGAGGGAAAAACTGTTTTTT	CASSSPGQGREKLFF
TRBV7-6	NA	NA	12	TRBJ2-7	TGTGCCAGCAGCTCGCCAGGGTACGAGCAGTACTTC	CASSSPGYEQYF
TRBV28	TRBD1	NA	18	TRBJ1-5	TGTGCCAGCAGTTTAAGGAGGACAGGGCTTTATAGCAATCAGCCCCAGCATTTT	CASSLRRTGLYSNQPQHF
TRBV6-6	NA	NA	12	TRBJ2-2	TGTGCCAGCAGCCCCAGATCTGGGGAGCTGTTTTTT	CASSPRSGELFF
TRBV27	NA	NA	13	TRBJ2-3	TGTGCCAGCAGTTTGGGCTGGACAGATACGCAGTATTTT	CASSLGWTDTQYF
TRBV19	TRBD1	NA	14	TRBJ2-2	TGTGCCAGTAGTTTAACAGGGGTCACCGGGGAGCTGTTTTTT	CASSLTGVTGELFF
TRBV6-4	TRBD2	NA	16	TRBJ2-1	TGTGCCAGCAGCCGCAGAACTAGCGGGAGGTACAATGAGCAGTTCTTC	CASSRRTSGRYNEQFF
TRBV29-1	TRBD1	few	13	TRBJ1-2	TGCAGCGTTGCAGGGGGAATGAACTATGGCTACACCTTC	CSVAGGMNYGYTF
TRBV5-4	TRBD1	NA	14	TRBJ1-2	TGTGCCAGCAGCTTGGCCGACAGGGCCCATGGCTACACCTTC	CASSLADRAHGYTF
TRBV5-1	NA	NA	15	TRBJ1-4	TGCGCCAGCAGCCCGCAAGGGGGAACGCATGAAAAACTGTTTTTT	CASSPQGGTHEKLFF
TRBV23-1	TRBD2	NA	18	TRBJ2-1	TGCGCCAGCAGTCAATCGGGCGGGACTAGCGGGAGGGGTCGTGAGCAGTTCTTC	CASSQSGGTSGRGREQFF
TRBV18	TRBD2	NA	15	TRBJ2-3	TGTGCCAGCTCACCGCCCGCGGGAGGCACAGATACGCAGTATTTT	CASSPPAGGTDTQYF
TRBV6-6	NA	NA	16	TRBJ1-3	TGTGCCAGCACCTCCGGCGGGAGCCTCTCTGGAAACACCATATATTTT	CASTSGGSLSGNTIYF
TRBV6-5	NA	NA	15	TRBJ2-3	TGTGCCAGCAGTTACTCCGGAAAGGGGAAGTATACGCAGTATTTT	CASSYSGKGKYTQYF
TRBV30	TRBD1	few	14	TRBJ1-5	TGTGCCTGGAGTACAGGGGCCGGCAATCAGCCCCAGCATTTT	CAWSTGAGNQPQHF
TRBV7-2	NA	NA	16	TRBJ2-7	TGTGCCAGCAGTCTAAATGTCGCGGCTAGCGCCTACGAGCAGTACTTC	CASSLNVAASAYEQYF
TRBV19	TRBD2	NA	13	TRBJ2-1	TGTGCCAGTAGTGAAGGGAGGGGTATTGAGCAGTTCTTC	CASSEGRGIEQFF
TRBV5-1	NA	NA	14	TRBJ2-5	TGCGCCAGCAGCCCTGGGCAGATTCAAGAGACCCAGTACTTC	CASSPGQIQETQYF
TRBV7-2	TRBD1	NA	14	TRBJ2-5	TGTGCCAGCAGCCTCGGGACAGGGCCAGGGACCCAGTACTTC	CASSLGTGPGTQYF
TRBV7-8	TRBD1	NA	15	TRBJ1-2	TGTGCCAGCAGCTTAGCGGACAGGGGGGGGTATGGCTACACCTTC	CASSLADRGGYGYTF
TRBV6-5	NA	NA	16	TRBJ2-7	TGTGCCAGCAGTTACTCGACCGGGGGACAGACCTACGAGCAGTACTTC	CASSYSTGGQTYEQYF
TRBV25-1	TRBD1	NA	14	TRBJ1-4	TGTGCCAGCAGTTACCAGGGGGAGTATGAAAAACTGTTTTTT	CASSYQGEYEKLFF
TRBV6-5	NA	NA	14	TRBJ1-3	TGTGCCAGCAGTTACAACCGGGAGGGAAACACCATATATTTT	CASSYNREGNTIYF
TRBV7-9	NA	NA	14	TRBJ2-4	TGTGCCAGCAGCTTAGAGAGCCGCCTGGGGCTTCAGTACTTC	CASSLESRLGLQYF